The 7 T cell receptor beta chains below were found in one sample sequenced in a study of PD-1 and CTLA-4 blockade in melanoma. TCRdb's copy holds only in-frame clones and misses some; the assay was immunoSEQ multiplex PCR. The data contain about 32,000 clones, roughly nine tenths of them singletons. Sequencing used CD8+ T cells from peripheral blood, obtained from a patient given anti-PD-1 treatment. These receptors all come from a human donor with melanoma.

V gene TRBV4-1 combines with J gene TRBJ2-7; no firm D call. This CDR3 spans 13 amino acids. The germline CDR1 and CDR2 sequences are MGHRA and YSYEKL. V was shortened by 3 bases and J by 6 bases, with 12 bases between the two germline ends. DNA of the CDR3: TGCGCCAGCAGCCAGAATGGGCCAGGCGAGCAGTACTTC. Translating it yields CASSQNGPGEQYF.

The chain is built from TRBV13 and TRBJ2-7; 12 bases line up with TRBD1. The CDR3 runs 14 residues. Germline V CDR1 and CDR2: PRHDT, FYEKMQ (reference sequence). J gave up 7 bases and V 3 bases, and 4 bases lay outside the gene matches. CDR3 loop: CASSLGQGAREQYF. Written as DNA, the CDR3 is TGTGCCAGCAGCTTGGGACAGGGGGCCAGGGAGCAGTACTTC.

V and J are TRBV27 and TRBJ2-1; 8 nucleotides agree with TRBD2. The CDR3 is 14 residues long. The germline V gene encodes CDR1 MNHEY and CDR2 SMNVEV (reference sequence). The J segment lost 2 bases and the V segment lost 3 bases, leaving 0 bases of the junction unmatched. The CDR3 sequence is CASSFGGAYNEQFF. The CDR3, as DNA: TGTGCCAGCAGTTTCGGGGGGGCCTACAATGAGCAGTTCTTC.

A few counts support this clone. The chain links TRBV7-2 to TRBJ2-7, with 9 bases fitting TRBD1. The germline V gene encodes CDR1 SGHTA and CDR2 FQGNSA. The CDR3 has 15 amino acids. V lost 1 base to trimming and J lost 6 bases; unmatched junction nucleotides: 7. The DNA for the CDR3 is TGTGCCAGCAGCTTAGGGTGGGGGACAGGGTTCGAGCAGTACTTC. This gives the protein CASSLGWGTGFEQYF. The full variable domain, its missing parts supplied by reference TRBV7-2 and TRBJ2-7, is GAGVSQSPSNKVTEKGKDVELRCDPISGHTALYWYRQSLGQGLEFLIYFQGNSAPDKSGLPSDRFSAERTGGSVSTLTIQRTQQEDSAVYLCASSLGWGTGFEQYFGPGTRLTVT.

The CDR3 DNA reads TGCGCCAGCAGCCATTTACAGGGGGTCCCTGAAGCTTTCTTT. It translates to CASSHLQGVPEAFF. The chain combines TRBV4-1 with TRBJ1-1; 8 bases align to TRBD1. CDR1 is MGHRA and CDR2 is YSYEKL in the germline V gene. The length of the CDR3 is 14 residues. V was pared by 3 bases and J by 6 bases, with 6 bases of the junction left unmatched.

J is TRBJ2-1 and V is TRBV11-2, with 11 bases identical to TRBD2. J gave up 4 bases and V 5 bases, and 4 bases lay outside the gene matches. This CDR3 region has 15 residues. CDR1 and CDR2 from the germline V gene are SGHAT and FQNNGV. CDR3 sequence reads: CASSPLAGGYNEQFF. The CDR3 nucleotides are TGTGCCAGCAGCCCCTTAGCGGGGGGGTACAATGAGCAGTTCTTC.

The V call is TRBV25-1, the J call TRBJ2-2; the match to TRBD1 covers 7 bases. Losses at the gene ends were 4 bases for V and 14 bases for J; bases not matched to a gene: 1. Germline V lookup: CDR1 MGHDK, CDR2 SYGVNS. The CDR3 has 10 amino acids. This CDR3 reads CASSGQGLFF. The DNA for the CDR3 is TGTGCCAGCAGTGGACAGGGACTGTTTTTT. Looking up the rest from reference TRBV25-1 and TRBJ2-2 gives the full variable domain: EADIYQTPRYLVIGTGKKITLECSQTMGHDKMYWYQQDPGMELHLIHYSYGVNSTEKGDLSSESTVSRIRTEHFPLTLESARPSHTSQYLCASSGQGLFFGEGSRLTVL.